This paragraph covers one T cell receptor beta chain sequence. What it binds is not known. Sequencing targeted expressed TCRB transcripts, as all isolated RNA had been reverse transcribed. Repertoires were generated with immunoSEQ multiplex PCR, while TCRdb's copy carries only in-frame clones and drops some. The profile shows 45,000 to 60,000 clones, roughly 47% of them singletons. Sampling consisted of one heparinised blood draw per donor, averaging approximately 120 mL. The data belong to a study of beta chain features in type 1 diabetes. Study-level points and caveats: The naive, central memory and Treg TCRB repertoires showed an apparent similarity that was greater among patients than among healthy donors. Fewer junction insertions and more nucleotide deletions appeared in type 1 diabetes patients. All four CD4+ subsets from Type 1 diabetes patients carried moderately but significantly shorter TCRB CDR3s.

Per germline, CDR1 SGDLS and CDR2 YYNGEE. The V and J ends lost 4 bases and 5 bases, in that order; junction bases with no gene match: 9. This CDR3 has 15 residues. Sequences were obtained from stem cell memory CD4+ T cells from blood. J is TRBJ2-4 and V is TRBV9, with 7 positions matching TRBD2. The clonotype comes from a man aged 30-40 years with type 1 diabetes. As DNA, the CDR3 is TGTGCCAGCAGCCTAGGGTGGGGGGGTGAAAACATTCAGTACTTC. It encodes CASSLGWGGENIQYF.